This TCR beta chain was found in a study of technical replicates of blood from a few donors. V dropped 3 bases and J dropped 6 bases, with 17 bases sitting between them. CDR3 length: 15 residues. Germline CDR1 and CDR2: ENHRY and SYGVKD. Profiling relied on immunoSEQ multiplex PCR, and the TCRdb table lists in-frame clones only, not all of them. Found here are tens of thousands of clones, about 86% of them singletons; the top ten hold about 4.8%. Input material: PBMCs. The V call is TRBV10-3, the J call TRBJ2-5; the D gene is possibly TRBD2 (5 bases). The clonotype was recovered from a human donor in good health. Some clones in this sample may be carry-over from other donors' samples. CDR3 nucleotides: TGTGCCATCAGTGAAATCGGCGGGCCCCAGCAGACCCAGTACTTC. It yields the protein CAISEIGGPQQTQYF.